One and the same sample provided the 16 T cell receptor beta chains below, sequenced in a study of OX40 agonist ivuxolimab in advanced cancers. Clones were sequenced by immunoSEQ multiplex PCR, and TCRdb holds only the in-frame ones, with some missing. The sample has 20,000 or so clones, 90% seen once. The specimen was CD4+ or CD8+ T cells sorted from blood, collected in a trial of the OX40 agonist ivuxolimab. All receptors come from an adult with an advanced solid tumor such as melanoma, head and neck, liver or kidney cancer.

The CDR3 coding sequence is TGTGCCAGCAGCTTAGTTACAGGGGGCAATGAGCAGTTCTTC. Protein sequence: CASSLVTGGNEQFF. V and J are TRBV7-6 and TRBJ2-1, with 8 bases lining up with TRBD1. Germline loops: CDR1 SGHVS, CDR2 FNYEAQ. After removal of 1 base from V and 6 bases from J, the junction contained 2 bases not matched to a gene. The CDR3 consists of 14 residues.

The chain joins TRBV7-8 to TRBJ1-3; no clear D. This CDR3 contains 13 residues. V lost 6 bases to trimming and J lost 3 bases, with 9 bases between them. Germline CDR1 is SGHVS and CDR2 is FQNEAQ. CDR3 sequence (DNA): TGTGCCAGCAGTCCAGAGGTTGGAAACACCATATATTTT. Protein product: CASSPEVGNTIYF.

V is TRBV2 and J is TRBJ1-2; perhaps TRBD1 as D (5 bases). Germline CDR1 reads SNHLY; CDR2 reads FYNNEI. The CDR3 spans 12 residues. Trimming removed 11 bases at V and 4 bases at J, with 14 bases between. CDR3 nucleotides: TGTGCCTCGGGGGGTAGAGGCTATGGCTACACCTTC. Translating gives CASGGRGYGYTF.

V is TRBV11-2 and J is TRBJ2-7; TRBD2 aligns across 11 bases. Germline V CDR1 and CDR2: SGHAT, FQNNGV. V was clipped by 1 base and J by 3 bases; unmatched bases: 5. This CDR3 spans 16 amino acids. CDR3 loop: CASSLVRTSGRYEQYF. The DNA of the CDR3 is TGTGCCAGCAGCTTAGTTAGGACTAGCGGGCGCTACGAGCAGTACTTC.

The chain employs TRBV29-1 and TRBJ1-2; D is ambiguous. V lost 6 bases, J lost 3 bases, and 14 bases lay in between. This CDR3 is built from 13 residues. CDR1 SQVTM and CDR2 ANQGSEA come from the germline V gene. The DNA for the CDR3 is TGCAGCGTCCGATCCGGGAGCGACTATGGCTACACCTTC. The encoded protein is CSVRSGSDYGYTF.

The CDR3 protein is CASSFRDANTGELFF. The CDR3 nucleotides read TGTGCCAGCAGTTTCAGGGACGCGAACACCGGGGAGCTGTTTTTT. The J gene is TRBJ2-2, the V gene TRBV28; D tentatively reads TRBD1 or TRBD2 (5 bases each). V was cut by 3 bases and J by 0 bases, with 8 bases left in between. The germline V gene encodes CDR1 MDHEN and CDR2 SYDVKM. The CDR3 sequence is 15 residues long.

V usage is TRBV6-1 and J usage is TRBJ1-5; no clear D. This CDR3 region has 16 residues. V was clipped by 3 bases and J by 0 bases, with 12 bases between them. CDR1 and CDR2 (germline): MNHNS, SASEGT. CDR3 nucleotides: TGTGCCAGCAGTGAGCTGGGATTGTATAGCAATCAGCCCCAGCATTTT. This translates into CASSELGLYSNQPQHF.

The chain links TRBV5-1 to TRBJ2-1; TRBD2 matches 9 bases. This CDR3 has 15 residues. V lost 4 bases to trimming and J lost 10 bases; unmatched junction nucleotides: 12. Per germline, CDR1 SGHRS and CDR2 YFSETQ. DNA of the CDR3: TGCGCCAGCAGCATCGGGCTAGCGAGCGGGGGGGAGCAGTTCTTC. This sequence encodes CASSIGLASGGEQFF.

In its sample, this clone was seen a few times. The chain links TRBV6-6 to TRBJ1-1, with D hard to call. The CDR3 sequence is 11 residues long. Trimming cost V 11 bases and J 2 bases, with 9 bases left between them. Looked up from germline, CDR1 is MNHNY and CDR2 is SVGAGI (reference sequence). For the CDR3, the DNA is TGTGCCGGTCGGAGCAACACTGAAGCTTTCTTT. Translating gives CAGRSNTEAFF.

The chain has TRBV6-6 and TRBJ2-1; maybe TRBD2 (5 bases). Trimming cost V 4 bases and J 2 bases, with 15 bases left between them. CDR3 length equals 16 residues. In germline, CDR1 is MNHNY, CDR2 SVGAGI (reference sequence). Here the CDR3 reads CASSWGAQVPYNEQFF. CDR3 bases: TGTGCCAGCAGTTGGGGAGCCCAAGTCCCCTACAATGAGCAGTTCTTC.

The chain is built from TRBV6-4 and TRBJ2-6; D call uncertain. Germline assignment: CDR1 MRHNA and CDR2 SNTAGT. Trimming removed 4 bases from V and 0 bases from J, with 7 bases in between. This CDR3 contains 15 residues. The CDR3 loop reads CASSAQASGANVLTF. For the CDR3, the DNA is TGTGCCAGCAGTGCCCAAGCCTCTGGGGCCAACGTCCTGACTTTC.

V is TRBV27 and J is TRBJ2-7; possibly TRBD2 for D (5 bases). CDR3 length: 16 amino acids. Germline V gene sequence: CDR1 MNHEY, CDR2 SMNVEV (reference sequence). V dropped 0 bases and J dropped 0 bases, with 12 bases sitting between them. This CDR3 reads CASSLSLPSSSYEQYF. CDR3 coding DNA: TGTGCCAGCAGTTTATCTCTTCCTAGCTCCTCCTACGAGCAGTACTTC.

The chain links TRBV5-1 to TRBJ1-1; 7 bases map to TRBD1. Germline CDR1 reads SGHRS; CDR2 reads YFSETQ. This CDR3 is 14 amino acids long. V gave up 0 bases and J gave up 7 bases; unmatched junction bases: 6. The CDR3 reads CASSLATGDIEAFF. The CDR3 DNA follows: TGCGCCAGCAGCTTGGCTACAGGGGACATTGAAGCTTTCTTT.

The V call is TRBV19, the J call TRBJ2-1; maybe TRBD2 (6 bases). This CDR3 is 15 amino acids long. Germline-derived CDR1 and CDR2 are LNHDA and SQIVND (reference sequence). Trimming shortened V by 3 bases and J by 2 bases, and 11 bases separated the two germline ends. The CDR3 DNA reads TGTGCCAGTAGTATTGGTAGCGGAACCTACAATGAGCAGTTCTTC. Translating it yields CASSIGSGTYNEQFF.

V gene TRBV7-3 combines with J gene TRBJ1-1, with D unclear. CDR1 and CDR2 (germline): SGHTA, FQGTGA. With 2 bases removed from V and 5 bases from J, the gap between germline ends came to 15 bases. The CDR3 sequence is 15 residues long. CDR3 loop: CASSLAPEPGTEAFF. The DNA of the CDR3 is TGTGCCAGCAGCTTAGCCCCGGAACCTGGGACTGAAGCTTTCTTT.

The CDR3 protein is CASSLDLGGDGYTF. The CDR3 DNA reads TGTGCCAGCAGCTTAGATCTCGGGGGGGATGGCTACACCTTC. V and J are TRBV7-9 and TRBJ1-2; weak D call: TRBD1 (5 bases). The length of the CDR3 is 14 residues. CDR1 and CDR2 (germline): SEHNR, FQNEAQ (reference sequence). The ends were cut back, 1 base at V and 6 bases at J, with 12 bases in the middle.